The 13 T cell receptor beta chains below all came from one sample that was sequenced in a study of blood T cells in healthy people across ages. Primed by a sample-barcoded 5' primer and a J-beta primer mix, a second PCR proceeded for roughly 7 to 12 cycles. TCRdb re-analysed the 5' RACE reads in MiXCR, keeping a single row per CDR3 protein. The sample holds 1.5 million or so distinct CDR3 sequences; 35% to 45% are singletons and the top ten take approximately 4%. The sample consisted of blood. The receptors originated from a woman under 30 in good health.

This sequence joins TRBV5-1 and TRBJ2-5, with unresolved D. Judging by the DNA end, TRBJ2-7 fits better; the J call may be wrong. Germline V gene lookup returns CDR1 SGHRS and CDR2 YFSETQ. The CDR3 sequence is 15 residues long. DNA for the CDR3: TGCGCCAGCAGGGCAGAGAGACCGTTCCTAGGCGAGCAGTACTTC. Amino acid sequence: CASRAERPFLGEQYF.

The table lists this clonotype with many counts. This chain links TRBV20-1 with TRBJ2-7, with a tentative D call TRBD1 (6 bases). CDR1 is DFQATT and CDR2 is SNEGSKA in the germline V gene (reference sequence). The CDR3 covers 16 residues. V dropped 0 bases and J dropped 0 bases, with 15 bases sitting between them. CDR3 DNA: TGCAGTGCTAGAGATGGGGGCGGGCTGAGCTCCTACGAGCAGTACTTC. Translation gives CSARDGGGLSSYEQYF.

The chain has TRBV5-1 and TRBJ2-1; D gene uncertain. Per germline, CDR1 SGHRS and CDR2 YFSETQ. The V end lost 6 bases, the J end lost 9 bases, and 25 bases lay between the germline ends. This CDR3 is 16 amino acids long. The CDR3 DNA reads TGCGCCAGCAACCCTGAGTCGGCTCCTCTGTTTGCTGAGCAGTTCTTC. It translates to CASNPESAPLFAEQFF.

This chain connects TRBV4-3 to TRBJ2-5; D not resolved. The CDR3 spans 14 residues. The germline V and J ends were trimmed by 1 base and 0 bases, with 6 bases remaining between them. Per germline, CDR1 LGHNA and CDR2 YSLEER. This CDR3 is CASSQARYQETQYF. The DNA for the CDR3 is TGCGCCAGCAGCCAAGCTAGGTACCAAGAGACCCAGTACTTC.

This chain joins TRBV12-3 or TRBV12-4 and TRBJ1-2, with 9 bases that match TRBD1. This CDR3 comprises 12 residues. After removal of 8 bases from V and 8 bases from J, the junction contained 6 bases not matched to a gene. The CDR3 DNA reads as TGTGCCAGCGCAGGGACAGGGCGAGGCTACACCTTC. Protein: CASAGTGRGYTF.

The V call is TRBV20-1, the J call TRBJ2-5; unclear D gene. This CDR3 spans 14 amino acids. Trimming removed 3 bases from V and 11 bases from J, with 22 bases in between. From germline, CDR1 is DFQATT and CDR2 SNEGSKA (reference sequence). CDR3 amino acids: CSARWGIIQNEQYF. CDR3 DNA sequence: TGCAGTGCTAGGTGGGGAATCATACAGAATGAGCAGTACTTC.

The chain combines TRBV4-1 with TRBJ1-4; D is unresolved. The CDR3 totals 15 residues. The ends were cut back, 7 bases at V and 0 bases at J, with 12 bases in the middle. Germline V gene lookup returns CDR1 MGHRA and CDR2 YSYEKL. CDR3 coding DNA: TGCGCCAGCAATCGGGGTCTTACAACTAATGAAAAACTGTTTTTT. Translating gives CASNRGLTTNEKLFF.

This clonotype has a handful of counts. This CDR3 reads CASSESRDLPQHF. The CDR3 DNA follows: TGCGCCAGCAGTGAGTCCCGGGACCTGCCCCAGCATTTT. This chain connects TRBV10-1 to TRBJ1-5, with D perhaps TRBD1 (5 bases). The V gene lost 0 bases and the J gene lost 9 bases, with 9 bases spanning the gap. This CDR3 is built from 13 residues. Germline CDR1 is WNHNN and CDR2 is SYGVQD (reference sequence).

In this sample, this clonotype turned up once. This could be a read error, since a much larger clone is one nucleotide away. The V and J genes are TRBV20-1 and TRBJ2-3; D uncertain. The CDR3 runs to 13 residues. Germline V lookup: CDR1 DFQATT, CDR2 SNEGSKA (reference sequence). V lost 5 bases, J lost 4 bases, and 13 bases lay in between. The CDR3 DNA reads as TGCAGTGCTGATCGCCCTCAGGCAGATACGCAGTATTTT. Amino acids: CSADRPQADTQYF.

This clonotype was seen repeatedly, ten times or more. The V gene is TRBV27, the J gene TRBJ1-5; no clear D. V dropped 5 bases and J dropped 4 bases, with 9 bases sitting between them. CDR3 size: 13 residues. Germline loops: CDR1 MNHEY, CDR2 SMNVEV (reference sequence). CDR3 sequence: CASSVDQNQPQHF. Here the CDR3 DNA reads TGTGCCAGCAGTGTGGATCAGAATCAGCCCCAGCATTTT.

The gene calls are TRBV28 and TRBJ1-2; 9 nucleotides match TRBD1. Germline assignment: CDR1 MDHEN and CDR2 SYDVKM. This CDR3 has 15 residues. V dropped 6 bases and J dropped 1; count of bases not matched to a gene: 6. CDR3: CASSRTGDYNYGYTF. CDR3 DNA sequence: TGTGCCAGCAGCCGGACAGGGGACTATAACTATGGCTACACCTTC.

The chain recombines TRBV24-1 with TRBJ2-2, with 8 bases fitting TRBD1. Germline V lookup: CDR1 KGHDR, CDR2 SFDVKD. The CDR3 totals 14 residues. With V trimmed by 2 bases and J by 6 bases, 1 base remained unmatched. The CDR3 nucleotides read TGTGCCACCAGTGATTACAGGGGGGCCGGGGAGCTGTTTTTT. It is translated as CATSDYRGAGELFF.

This clonotype has only a few counts. The rearrangement joins TRBV5-1 to TRBJ1-4; D is unresolved. The CDR3 is 15 amino acids. V was trimmed by 6 bases and J by 4 bases, leaving 16 bases between them. Per germline, CDR1 SGHRS and CDR2 YFSETQ. The CDR3, as DNA: TGCGCCAGCAAGTTCGGGGATCAATATAATGAAAAACTGTTTTTT. Translating gives CASKFGDQYNEKLFF.